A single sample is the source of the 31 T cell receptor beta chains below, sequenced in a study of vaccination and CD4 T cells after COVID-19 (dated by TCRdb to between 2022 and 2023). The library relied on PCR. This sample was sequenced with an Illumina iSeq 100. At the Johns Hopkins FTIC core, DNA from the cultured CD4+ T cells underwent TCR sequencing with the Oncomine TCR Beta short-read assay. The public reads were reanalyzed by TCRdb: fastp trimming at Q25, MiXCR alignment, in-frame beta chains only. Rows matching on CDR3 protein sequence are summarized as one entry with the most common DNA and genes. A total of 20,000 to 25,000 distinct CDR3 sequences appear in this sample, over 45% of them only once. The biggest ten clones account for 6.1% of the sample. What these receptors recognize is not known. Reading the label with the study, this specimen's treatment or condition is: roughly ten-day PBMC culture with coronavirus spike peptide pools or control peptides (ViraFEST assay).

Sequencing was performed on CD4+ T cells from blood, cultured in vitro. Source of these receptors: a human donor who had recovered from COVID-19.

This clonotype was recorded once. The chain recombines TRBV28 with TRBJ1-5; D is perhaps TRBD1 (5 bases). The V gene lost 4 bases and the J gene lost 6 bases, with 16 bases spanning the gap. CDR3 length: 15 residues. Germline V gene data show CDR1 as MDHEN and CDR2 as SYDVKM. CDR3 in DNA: TGTGCCAGCAGTTCACCTCAGGGCTTCAGTCAGCCCCAGCATTTT. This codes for CASSSPQGFSQPQHF.

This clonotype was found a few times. In nucleotides, the CDR3 is TGTGCCAGCAGCTTAGTTGGGCAGGGGGCGTCTAGCGGGGACCCCTACCGGGAGCTGTTTTTT. This encodes CASSLVGQGASSGDPYRELFF. The chain links TRBV7-9 to TRBJ2-2; D perhaps matches TRBD2 (9 bases). V lost 1 base to trimming and J lost 9 bases, with 33 bases between them. The CDR3 sequence is 21 residues long. From germline, CDR1 is SEHNR and CDR2 FQNEAQ (reference sequence).

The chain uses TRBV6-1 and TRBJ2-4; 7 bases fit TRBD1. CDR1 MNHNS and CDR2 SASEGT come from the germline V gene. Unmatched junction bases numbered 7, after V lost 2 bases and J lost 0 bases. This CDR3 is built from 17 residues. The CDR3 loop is CASSERGQALAKNIQYF. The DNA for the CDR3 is TGTGCCAGCAGTGAACGTGGACAGGCTCTAGCCAAAAACATTCAGTACTTC.

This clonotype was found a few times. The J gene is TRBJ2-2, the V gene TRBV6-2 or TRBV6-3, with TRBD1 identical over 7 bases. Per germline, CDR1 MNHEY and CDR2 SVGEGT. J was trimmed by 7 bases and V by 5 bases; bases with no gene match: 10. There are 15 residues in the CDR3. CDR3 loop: CASSRPGQSSGELFF. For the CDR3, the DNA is TGTGCCAGCAGTCGTCCGGGACAGTCGAGCGGGGAGCTGTTTTTT.

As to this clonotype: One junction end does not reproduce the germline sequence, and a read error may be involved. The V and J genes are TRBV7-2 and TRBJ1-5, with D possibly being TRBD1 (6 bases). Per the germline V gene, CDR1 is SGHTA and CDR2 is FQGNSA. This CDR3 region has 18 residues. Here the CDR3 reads CASGLTGALGYSNQPQHF. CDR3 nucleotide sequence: TGTGCCAGCGGCTTAACGGGGGCGCTCGGTTATAGCAATCAGCCCCAGCATTTT.

The CDR3 bases are TGTGCCAGCATGCCCGGGTCCGCCAATCAGCCCCAGCATTTT. Encoded protein: CASMPGSANQPQHF. The chain recombines TRBV6-1 with TRBJ1-5; no firm D call. Trimming shortened V by 7 bases and J by 3 bases, and 13 bases separated the two germline ends. The V gene's germline CDR1 is MNHNS and CDR2 SASEGT. The CDR3 loop spans 14 amino acids.

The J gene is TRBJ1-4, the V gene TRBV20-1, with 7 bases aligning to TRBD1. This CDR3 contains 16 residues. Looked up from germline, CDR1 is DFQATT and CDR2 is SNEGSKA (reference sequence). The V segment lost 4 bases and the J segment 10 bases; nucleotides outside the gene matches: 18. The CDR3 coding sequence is TGCAGTGCTATCCCTACCACAGGGGCTGTGGCCCGAAAACTGTTTTTT. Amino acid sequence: CSAIPTTGAVARKLFF.

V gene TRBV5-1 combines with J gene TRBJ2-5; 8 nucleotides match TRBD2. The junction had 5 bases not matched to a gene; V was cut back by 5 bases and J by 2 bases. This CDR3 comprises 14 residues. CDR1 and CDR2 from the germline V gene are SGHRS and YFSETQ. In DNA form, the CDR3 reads TGCGCCAGCAGTGGAACTAGCGGACAAGAGACCCAGTACTTC. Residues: CASSGTSGQETQYF.

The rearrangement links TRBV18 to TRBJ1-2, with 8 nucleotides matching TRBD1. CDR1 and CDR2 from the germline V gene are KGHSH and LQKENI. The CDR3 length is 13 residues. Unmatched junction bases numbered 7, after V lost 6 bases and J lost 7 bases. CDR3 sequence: CASSQDRDGGYTF. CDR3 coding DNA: TGTGCCAGCTCTCAGGACAGGGACGGTGGCTACACCTTC. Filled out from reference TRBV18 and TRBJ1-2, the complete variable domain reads NAGVMQNPRHLVRRRGQEARLRCSPMKGHSHVYWYRQLPEEGLKFMVYLQKENIIDESGMPKERFSAEFPKEGPSILRIQQVVRGDSAAYFCASSQDRDGGYTFGSGTRLTVV.

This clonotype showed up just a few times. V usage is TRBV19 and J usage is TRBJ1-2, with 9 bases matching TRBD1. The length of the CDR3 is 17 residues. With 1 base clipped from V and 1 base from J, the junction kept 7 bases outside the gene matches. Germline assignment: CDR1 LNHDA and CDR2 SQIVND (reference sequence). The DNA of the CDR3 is TGTGCCAGTAGTATAGCCCCCCGGACAGGGGTTAACTATGGCTACACCTTC. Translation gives CASSIAPRTGVNYGYTF.

The DNA of the CDR3 is TGTGCCAGCAGTGCTCAGGAGAGCACTGAAGCTTTCTTT. Translated, it gives CASSAQESTEAFF. This sequence joins TRBV12-3 or TRBV12-4 and TRBJ1-1, with D unresolved. The V and J ends lost 5 bases and 4 bases respectively, with 11 bases between them. CDR3 size: 13 residues.

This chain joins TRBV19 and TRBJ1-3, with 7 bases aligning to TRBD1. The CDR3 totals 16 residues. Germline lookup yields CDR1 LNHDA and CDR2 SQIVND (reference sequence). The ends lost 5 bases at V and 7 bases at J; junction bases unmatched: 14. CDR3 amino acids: CASSPRTGGGGNTIYF. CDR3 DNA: TGTGCCAGTAGTCCGAGGACAGGCGGCGGAGGGAACACCATATATTTT.

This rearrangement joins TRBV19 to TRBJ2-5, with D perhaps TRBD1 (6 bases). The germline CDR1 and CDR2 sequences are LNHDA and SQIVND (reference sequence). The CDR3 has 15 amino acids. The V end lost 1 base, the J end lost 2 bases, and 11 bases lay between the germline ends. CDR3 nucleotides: TGTGCCAGTAGTATAGTCCCCGGGACACAAGAGACCCAGTACTTC. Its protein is CASSIVPGTQETQYF.

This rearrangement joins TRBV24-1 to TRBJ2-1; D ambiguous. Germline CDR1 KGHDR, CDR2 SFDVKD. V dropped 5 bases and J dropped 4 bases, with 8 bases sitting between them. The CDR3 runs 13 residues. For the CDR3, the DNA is TGTGCCACCAGTGGGGCAGATTACAATGAGCAGTTCTTC. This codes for CATSGADYNEQFF.

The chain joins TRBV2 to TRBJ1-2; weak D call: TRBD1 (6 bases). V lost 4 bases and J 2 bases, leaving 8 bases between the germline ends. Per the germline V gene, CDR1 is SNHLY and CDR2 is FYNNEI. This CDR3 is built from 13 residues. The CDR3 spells CASSGTANYGYTF. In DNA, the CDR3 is TGTGCCAGCAGTGGGACAGCAAACTATGGCTACACCTTC.

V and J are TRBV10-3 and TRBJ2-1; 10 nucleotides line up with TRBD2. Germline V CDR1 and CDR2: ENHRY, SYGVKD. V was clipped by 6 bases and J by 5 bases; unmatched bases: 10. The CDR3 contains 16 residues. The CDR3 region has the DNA TGTGCCATCAGGAAAGCCAGCGGGGGGGTACACAATGAGCAGTTCTTC. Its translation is CAIRKASGGVHNEQFF.

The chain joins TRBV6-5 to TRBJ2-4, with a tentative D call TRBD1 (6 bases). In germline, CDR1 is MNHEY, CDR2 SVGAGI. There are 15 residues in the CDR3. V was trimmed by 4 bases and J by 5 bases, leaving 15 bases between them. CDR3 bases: TGTGCCAGCAGTTCGTGGACCGAGGGGGAAAACATTCAGTACTTC. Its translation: CASSSWTEGENIQYF.

CDR3 protein: CASSPGTRGGVWTEAFF. The CDR3 DNA follows: TGTGCCAGCAGCCCAGGGACTAGGGGAGGGGTGTGGACTGAAGCTTTCTTT. The rearrangement links TRBV11-2 to TRBJ1-1; D might be TRBD1 (5 bases). This CDR3 comprises 17 residues. Trimming removed 5 bases from V and 5 bases from J, with 24 bases in between. Germline V gene lookup returns CDR1 SGHAT and CDR2 FQNNGV.

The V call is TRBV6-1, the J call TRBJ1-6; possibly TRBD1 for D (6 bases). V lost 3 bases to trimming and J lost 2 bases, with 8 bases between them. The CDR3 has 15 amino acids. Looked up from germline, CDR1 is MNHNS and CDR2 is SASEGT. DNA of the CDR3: TGTGCCAGCAGTGAGCGGGACACCTATAATTCACCCCTCCACTTT. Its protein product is CASSERDTYNSPLHF.

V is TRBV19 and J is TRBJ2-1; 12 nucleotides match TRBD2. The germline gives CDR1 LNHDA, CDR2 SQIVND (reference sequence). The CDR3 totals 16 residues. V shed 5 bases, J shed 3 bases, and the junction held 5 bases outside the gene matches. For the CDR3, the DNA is TGTGCCAGTAGTCGCAGGACTAGCGGGATCTACAATGAGCAGTTCTTC. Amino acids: CASSRRTSGIYNEQFF.

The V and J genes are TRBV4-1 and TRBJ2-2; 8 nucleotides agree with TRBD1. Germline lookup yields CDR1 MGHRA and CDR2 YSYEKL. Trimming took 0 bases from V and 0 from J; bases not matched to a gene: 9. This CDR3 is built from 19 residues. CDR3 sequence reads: CASSQDMGQATSNTGELFF. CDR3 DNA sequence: TGCGCCAGCAGCCAAGATATGGGACAGGCGACATCGAACACCGGGGAGCTGTTTTTT.

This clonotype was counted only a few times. CDR3 residues: CASSASRSTEKLFF. The DNA for the CDR3 is TGTGCCAGCAGTGCATCCCGAAGCACCGAAAAACTGTTTTTT. The chain carries TRBV25-1 and TRBJ1-4; D is ambiguous. In germline, CDR1 is MGHDK, CDR2 SYGVNS. Trimming pared 4 bases from V and 8 bases from J, leaving 14 bases between. The CDR3 runs to 14 residues.

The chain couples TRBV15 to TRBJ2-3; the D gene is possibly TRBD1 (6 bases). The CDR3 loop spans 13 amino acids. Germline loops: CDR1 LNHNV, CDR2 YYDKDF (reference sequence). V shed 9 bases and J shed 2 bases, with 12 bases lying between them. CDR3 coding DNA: TGTGCCACTGGCCGGGACAACACAGATACGCAGTATTTT. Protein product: CATGRDNTDTQYF.

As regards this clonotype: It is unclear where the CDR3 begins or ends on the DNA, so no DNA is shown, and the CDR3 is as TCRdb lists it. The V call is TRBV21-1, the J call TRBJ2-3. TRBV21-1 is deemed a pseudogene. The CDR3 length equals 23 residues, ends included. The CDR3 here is CASTNQTSMYLCASTASTDTQYF.

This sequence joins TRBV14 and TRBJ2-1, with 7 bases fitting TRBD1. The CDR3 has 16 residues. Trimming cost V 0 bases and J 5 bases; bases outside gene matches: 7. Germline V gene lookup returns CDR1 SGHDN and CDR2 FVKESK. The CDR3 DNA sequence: TGTGCCAGCAGCCAAGACTGGACAGGCGGTCACAATGAGCAGTTCTTC. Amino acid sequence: CASSQDWTGGHNEQFF.

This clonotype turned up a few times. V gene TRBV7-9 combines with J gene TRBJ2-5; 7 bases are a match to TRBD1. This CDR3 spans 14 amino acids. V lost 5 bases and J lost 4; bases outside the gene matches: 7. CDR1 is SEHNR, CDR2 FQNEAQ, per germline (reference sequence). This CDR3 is CASSPGAGGETQYF. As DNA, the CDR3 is TGTGCCAGCAGCCCCGGGGCAGGGGGAGAGACCCAGTACTTC.

CDR3 amino acids: CASSRLAGGSYEQYF. The CDR3 bases are TGTGCCAGCAGTAGACTAGCGGGAGGGTCCTACGAGCAGTACTTC. This chain connects TRBV7-9 to TRBJ2-7, with 14 bases matching TRBD2. This CDR3 region has 15 residues. Germline-derived CDR1 and CDR2 are SEHNR and FQNEAQ (reference sequence). The junction had 2 bases not matched to a gene; V was cut back by 6 bases and J by 1 base.

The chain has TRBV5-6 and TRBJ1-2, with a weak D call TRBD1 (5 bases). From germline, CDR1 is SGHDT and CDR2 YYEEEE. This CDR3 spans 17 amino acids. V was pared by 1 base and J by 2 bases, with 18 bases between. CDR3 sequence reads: CASSLWGTANRNYGYTF. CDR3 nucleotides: TGTGCCAGCAGCTTGTGGGGGACGGCCAATAGAAACTATGGCTACACCTTC.

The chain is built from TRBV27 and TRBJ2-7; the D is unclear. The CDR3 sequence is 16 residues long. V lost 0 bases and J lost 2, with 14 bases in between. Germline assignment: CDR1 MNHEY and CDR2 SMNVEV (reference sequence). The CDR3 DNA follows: TGTGCCAGCAGTTTATCGATAACCGGCCAGACCTACGAGCAGTACTTC. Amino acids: CASSLSITGQTYEQYF.

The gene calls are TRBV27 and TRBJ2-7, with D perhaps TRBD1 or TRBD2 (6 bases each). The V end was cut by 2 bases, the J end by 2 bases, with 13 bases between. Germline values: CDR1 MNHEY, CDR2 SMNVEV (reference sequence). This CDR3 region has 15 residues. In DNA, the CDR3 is TGTGCCAGCAGTTTACGGGGGCAGGTAACCTACGAGCAGTACTTC. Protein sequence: CASSLRGQVTYEQYF.

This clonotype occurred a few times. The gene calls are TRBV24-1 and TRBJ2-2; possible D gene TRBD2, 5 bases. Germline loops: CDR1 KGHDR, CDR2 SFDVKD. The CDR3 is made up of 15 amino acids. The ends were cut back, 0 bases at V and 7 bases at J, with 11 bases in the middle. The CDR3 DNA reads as TGTGCCACCAGTGATTTGGGGCGGGTCGGCGGGGAGCTGTTTTTT. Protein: CATSDLGRVGGELFF.